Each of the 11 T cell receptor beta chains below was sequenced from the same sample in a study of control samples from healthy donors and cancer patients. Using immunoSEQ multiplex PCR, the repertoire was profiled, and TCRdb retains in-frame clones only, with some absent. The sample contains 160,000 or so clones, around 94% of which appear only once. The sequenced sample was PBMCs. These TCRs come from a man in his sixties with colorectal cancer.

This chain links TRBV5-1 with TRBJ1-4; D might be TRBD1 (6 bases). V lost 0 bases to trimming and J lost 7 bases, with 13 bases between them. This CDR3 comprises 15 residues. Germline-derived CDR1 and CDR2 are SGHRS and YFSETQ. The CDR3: CASSLDERGGEKLFF. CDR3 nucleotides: TGCGCCAGCAGCTTGGACGAGAGAGGGGGTGAAAAACTGTTTTTT.

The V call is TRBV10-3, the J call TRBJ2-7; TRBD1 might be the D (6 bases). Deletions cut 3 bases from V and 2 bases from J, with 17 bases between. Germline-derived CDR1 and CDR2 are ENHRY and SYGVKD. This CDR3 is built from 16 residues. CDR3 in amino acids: CAISDSGTTQTYEQYF. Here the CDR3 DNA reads TGTGCCATCAGTGACTCCGGGACAACCCAGACCTACGAGCAGTACTTC.

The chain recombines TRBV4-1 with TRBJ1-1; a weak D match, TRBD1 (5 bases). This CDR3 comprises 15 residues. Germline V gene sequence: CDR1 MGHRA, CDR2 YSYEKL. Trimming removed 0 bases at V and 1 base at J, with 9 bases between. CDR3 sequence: CASSQDGGRNTEAFF. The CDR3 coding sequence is TGCGCCAGCAGCCAAGATGGGGGTAGGAACACTGAAGCTTTCTTT.

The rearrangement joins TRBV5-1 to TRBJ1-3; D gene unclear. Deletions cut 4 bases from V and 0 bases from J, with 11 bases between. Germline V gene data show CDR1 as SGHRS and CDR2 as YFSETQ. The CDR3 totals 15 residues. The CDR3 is CASSPTGVSGNTIYF. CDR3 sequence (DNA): TGCGCCAGCAGCCCGACCGGGGTCTCTGGAAACACCATATATTTT.

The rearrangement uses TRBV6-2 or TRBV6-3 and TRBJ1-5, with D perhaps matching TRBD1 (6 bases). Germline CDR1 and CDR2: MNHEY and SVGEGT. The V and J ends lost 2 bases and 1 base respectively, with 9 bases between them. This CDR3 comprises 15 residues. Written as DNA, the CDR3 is TGTGCCAGCAGTTACACAGGGAGGAGCAATCAGCCCCAGCATTTT. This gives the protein CASSYTGRSNQPQHF.

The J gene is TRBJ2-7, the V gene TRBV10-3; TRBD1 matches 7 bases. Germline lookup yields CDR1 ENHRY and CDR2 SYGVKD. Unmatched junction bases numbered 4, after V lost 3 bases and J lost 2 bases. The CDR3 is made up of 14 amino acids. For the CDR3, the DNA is TGTGCCATCAGTGACTCCGGGACAGCCTACGAGCAGTACTTC. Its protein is CAISDSGTAYEQYF.

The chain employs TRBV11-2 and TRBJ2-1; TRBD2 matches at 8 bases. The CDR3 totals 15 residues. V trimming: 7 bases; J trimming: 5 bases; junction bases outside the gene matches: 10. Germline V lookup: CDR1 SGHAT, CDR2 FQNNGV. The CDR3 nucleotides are TGTGCCAGCATCCTCGGGGCGGGGGGAAACAATGAGCAGTTCTTC. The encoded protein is CASILGAGGNNEQFF.

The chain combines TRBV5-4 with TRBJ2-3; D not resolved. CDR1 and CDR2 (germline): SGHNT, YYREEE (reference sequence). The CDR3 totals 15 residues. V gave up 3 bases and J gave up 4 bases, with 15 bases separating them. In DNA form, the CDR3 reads TGTGCCAGCAGCTACCCGGCTTCGGCCGCAGATACGCAGTATTTT. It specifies CASSYPASAADTQYF.

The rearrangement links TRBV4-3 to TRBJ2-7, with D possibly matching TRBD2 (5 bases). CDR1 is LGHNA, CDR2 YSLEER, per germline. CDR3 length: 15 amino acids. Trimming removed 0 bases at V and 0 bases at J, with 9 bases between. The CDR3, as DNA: TGCGCCAGCAGCCAAGATGCTAGCCTCTCCTACGAGCAGTACTTC. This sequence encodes CASSQDASLSYEQYF.

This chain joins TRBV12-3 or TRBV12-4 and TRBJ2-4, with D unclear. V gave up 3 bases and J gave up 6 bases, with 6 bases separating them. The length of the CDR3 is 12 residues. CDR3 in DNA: TGTGCCAGCAGTTTCGAAGGAAACATTCAGTACTTC. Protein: CASSFEGNIQYF.

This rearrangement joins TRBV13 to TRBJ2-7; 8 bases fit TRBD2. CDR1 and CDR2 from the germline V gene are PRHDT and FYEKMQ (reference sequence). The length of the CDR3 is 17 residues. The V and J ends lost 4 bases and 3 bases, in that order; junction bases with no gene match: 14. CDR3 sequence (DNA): TGTGCCAGCAGCTCTTCCACCTTCGGGGGGGCAGACTACGAGCAGTACTTC. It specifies CASSSSTFGGADYEQYF.